This passage covers 25 T cell receptor beta chains from one sample sequenced in a study of shared T cell receptors in the human thymus. Sequencing was performed with immunoSEQ multiplex PCR; in TCRdb, only in-frame clones are kept and a portion is missing. The data contain roughly 560,000 clones, approximately 80% of them singletons. This same sample was also part of a study on human thymus T cells.

The sequenced sample consisted of thymocytes. The origin of the receptors is a boy under three years old with a congenital heart defect.

CDR3 DNA sequence: TGCGCCAGCAACCCGGGGAGCTCCTACGAGCAGTACTTC. This encodes CASNPGSSYEQYF. The chain has TRBV5-1 and TRBJ2-7; possible D gene TRBD2, 5 bases. Between the trimmed V and J ends, which lost 6 bases and 0 bases, there was a span of 10 bases. The CDR3 has 13 amino acids. Germline V gives CDR1 SGHRS, CDR2 YFSETQ.

V and J are TRBV30 and TRBJ2-7; 9 bases align to TRBD2. Germline-derived CDR1 and CDR2 are GTSNPN and SVGIG (reference sequence). V trimming: 0 bases; J trimming: 2 bases; junction bases outside the gene matches: 17. The CDR3 totals 19 residues. The CDR3 protein is CAWSVLRQNGLACPYEQYF. The CDR3 bases are TGTGCCTGGAGTGTACTACGACAGAACGGACTAGCGTGTCCCTACGAGCAGTACTTC.

CDR3 nucleotide sequence: TGCGCCAGCAGCTCCCCAGAGCGGGAGACCTACAATGAGCAGTTCTTC. This sequence encodes CASSSPERETYNEQFF. V gene TRBV5-1 combines with J gene TRBJ2-1; 8 nucleotides agree with TRBD2. This CDR3 has 16 amino acids. V lost 3 bases, J lost 2 bases, and 7 bases stayed unmatched. CDR1 SGHRS and CDR2 YFSETQ come from the germline V gene.

The chain combines TRBV7-9 with TRBJ2-7; D is ambiguous. The CDR3 totals 15 residues. The germline V gene encodes CDR1 SEHNR and CDR2 FQNEAQ (reference sequence). The germline V and J ends were trimmed by 3 bases and 6 bases, with 18 bases remaining between them. The CDR3 DNA sequence: TGTGCCAGCAGCTTCACCCCCTCCCACAGTGCCGAGCAGTACTTC. Protein: CASSFTPSHSAEQYF.

V and J are TRBV4-2 and TRBJ2-5; 13 bases fit TRBD2. Trimming took 3 bases from V and 4 from J; bases not matched to a gene: 5. This CDR3 has 16 amino acids. From germline, CDR1 is LGHNA and CDR2 YNFKEQ. CDR3 residues: CASSQPGLAGPETQYF. For the CDR3, the DNA is TGTGCCAGCAGCCAGCCGGGACTAGCGGGACCAGAGACCCAGTACTTC.

This clone was recorded once. This chain links TRBV29-1 with TRBJ1-1; D unresolved. This CDR3 region has 13 residues. The V gene's germline CDR1 is SQVTM and CDR2 ANQGSEA. Deletions cut 7 bases from V and 1 base from J, with 13 bases between. The CDR3 nucleotides read TGCAGCGGCGAAGTGGGCCCGAACACTGAAGCTTTCTTT. Translating it yields CSGEVGPNTEAFF. The full variable domain, its missing parts supplied by reference TRBV29-1 and TRBJ1-1, is SAVISQKPSRDICQRGTSLTIQCQVDSQVTMMFWYRQQPGQSLTLIATANQGSEATYESGFVIDKFPISRPNLTFSTLTVSNMSPEDSSIYLCSGEVGPNTEAFFGQGTRLTVV.

The chain is built from TRBV14 and TRBJ2-7; TRBD1 might be the D (5 bases). V was pared by 0 bases and J by 6 bases, with 6 bases between. The germline CDR1 and CDR2 sequences are SGHDN and FVKESK. CDR3 length: 12 amino acids. CDR3 in amino acids: CASSQDRAEQYF. CDR3 nucleotides: TGTGCCAGCAGCCAAGACAGGGCCGAGCAGTACTTC. Using reference TRBV14 and TRBJ2-7 for the parts outside the CDR3, the full variable domain is EAGVTQFPSHSVIEKGQTVTLRCDPISGHDNLYWYRRVMGKEIKFLLHFVKESKQDESGMPNNRFLAERTGGTYSTLKVQPAELEDSGVYFCASSQDRAEQYFGPGTRLTVT.

The rearrangement joins TRBV2 to TRBJ2-3; 10 bases match TRBD2. Per the germline V gene, CDR1 is SNHLY and CDR2 is FYNNEI. V trimming: 4 bases; J trimming: 4 bases; junction bases outside the gene matches: 8. This CDR3 contains 16 residues. The CDR3: CASSGALAGRPDTQYF. CDR3 DNA sequence: TGTGCCAGCAGTGGCGCACTAGCGGGACGTCCAGATACGCAGTATTTT.

The chain combines TRBV13 with TRBJ2-1, with TRBD2 matching over 12 bases. The CDR3 is 16 residues long. The V gene's germline CDR1 is PRHDT and CDR2 FYEKMQ (reference sequence). V gave up 5 bases and J gave up 15 bases; unmatched junction bases: 17. The CDR3, as DNA: TGTGCCAGCAGCCGATCTGGACTAGCGGGGCGGCATGTTCTGTTCTTC. It yields the protein CASSRSGLAGRHVLFF.

This rearrangement joins TRBV19 to TRBJ2-1; 10 bases map to TRBD2. The germline gives CDR1 LNHDA, CDR2 SQIVND (reference sequence). J lost 6 bases, V lost 5 bases, and 7 bases had no gene match. This CDR3 spans 15 amino acids. CDR3 DNA sequence: TGTGCCAGTAGTCCAATAGCGGGAGGAGGCAATGAGCAGTTCTTC. This gives the protein CASSPIAGGGNEQFF.

This clone was seen a few times. The genes are TRBV29-1 and TRBJ2-1; D unresolved. This CDR3 is 10 amino acids long. V was shortened by 5 bases and J by 10 bases, with 9 bases between the two germline ends. Germline V gene sequence: CDR1 SQVTM, CDR2 ANQGSEA. CDR3 sequence reads: CSVSGGEQFF. The CDR3 DNA reads as TGCAGCGTTTCTGGCGGAGAGCAGTTCTTC.

Details on this clone: No conserved phenylalanine or tryptophan is present at the end of the CDR3, so a read error is the likely explanation. It is unclear where the CDR3 begins or ends on the DNA, so no DNA is shown, and the CDR3 is as TCRdb lists it. This rearrangement joins TRBV7-9 to TRBJ2-7; TRBD1 is taken as the D call from the table, unchecked against the DNA. The CDR3 spans 15 amino acids, including both terminal residues. Germline CDR1 is SEHNR and CDR2 is FQNEAQ (reference sequence). CDR3 sequence: CASSSNGQNRSPWLS.

The chain employs TRBV10-3 and TRBJ1-1; D unresolved. V was cut by 6 bases and J by 6 bases, with 20 bases left in between. In germline, CDR1 is ENHRY, CDR2 SYGVKD. The CDR3 spans 15 residues. This CDR3 is CAISEPGSTPAEAFF. In DNA form, the CDR3 reads TGTGCCATCAGCGAACCGGGTTCCACTCCGGCTGAAGCTTTCTTT.

The chain is built from TRBV29-1 and TRBJ2-3; TRBD1 aligns across 8 bases. The junction had 1 base not matched to a gene; V was cut back by 7 bases and J by 1 base. CDR3 length: 12 amino acids. The germline gives CDR1 SQVTM, CDR2 ANQGSEA. CDR3 nucleotides: TGCAGCGCGGACAGGGGCACAGATACGCAGTATTTT. Protein product: CSADRGTDTQYF.

The J gene is TRBJ2-2, the V gene TRBV30; 10 bases agree with TRBD2. The ends lost 5 bases at V and 4 bases at J; junction bases unmatched: 7. CDR1 is GTSNPN and CDR2 is SVGIG in the germline V gene (reference sequence). This CDR3 contains 15 residues. The CDR3, as DNA: TGTGCCTGGCCTAGCGGGAGCCCGGGCACCGGGGAGCTGTTTTTT. This codes for CAWPSGSPGTGELFF.

The chain uses TRBV4-1 and TRBJ2-3; 8 positions agree with TRBD1. The CDR3 has 15 residues. After removal of 3 bases from V and 4 bases from J, the junction contained 6 bases not matched to a gene. CDR1 MGHRA and CDR2 YSYEKL come from the germline V gene. The CDR3 DNA sequence: TGCGCCAGCAGCCAGGCCCCAGGGGGCGCAGATACGCAGTATTTT. This translates into CASSQAPGGADTQYF.

This clone was observed once. J is TRBJ2-1 and V is TRBV7-9, with D perhaps matching TRBD1 (6 bases). This CDR3 has 17 residues. The germline V gene encodes CDR1 SEHNR and CDR2 FQNEAQ (reference sequence). V lost 5 bases, J lost 5 bases, and 22 bases lay in between. The CDR3 sequence: CASSGSQSGDPNNEQFF. The DNA for the CDR3 is TGTGCCAGCAGCGGATCCCAATCAGGGGATCCCAACAATGAGCAGTTCTTC.

The CDR3 DNA reads as TGTGCCTGGAGCGTACCCCCAGGGGGTCAGCCCCAGCATTTT. Translation: CAWSVPPGGQPQHF. This chain uses TRBV30 with TRBJ1-5, with TRBD1 matching over 7 bases. The germline V gene has CDR1 GTSNPN and CDR2 SVGIG (reference sequence). With 3 bases clipped from V and 6 bases from J, the junction kept 8 bases outside the gene matches. The CDR3 consists of 14 residues.

The chain couples TRBV5-8 to TRBJ1-5; possibly TRBD1 for D (6 bases). CDR3 size: 15 residues. Germline V gives CDR1 SGHTS, CDR2 YDEGEE. Trimming stripped 1 base from V and 4 bases from J, with 12 bases between. CDR3 nucleotides: TGTGCCAGCAGCTTGCTAACAGGGTCTAATCAGCCCCAGCATTTT. Protein product: CASSLLTGSNQPQHF.

This chain's CDR3 is CASSPRTGGEEKLFF. CDR3 sequence (DNA): TGTGCCAGTAGCCCCCGGACAGGTGGGGAAGAAAAACTGTTTTTT. The gene calls are TRBV19 and TRBJ1-4; 7 bases agree with TRBD1. This CDR3 spans 15 amino acids. The germline V gene has CDR1 LNHDA and CDR2 SQIVND (reference sequence). J lost 8 bases, V lost 6 bases, and 12 bases had no gene match. Full variable domain (missing parts from reference TRBV19 and TRBJ1-4): DGGITQSPKYLFRKEGQNVTLSCEQNLNHDAMYWYRQDPGQGLRLIYYSQIVNDFQKGDIAEGYSVSREKKESFPLTVTSAQKNPTAFYLCASSPRTGGEEKLFFGSGTQLSVL.

The chain combines TRBV7-6 with TRBJ1-5; TRBD1 agrees at 8 bases. CDR1 SGHVS and CDR2 FNYEAQ come from the germline V gene. This CDR3 comprises 15 residues. The V gene end was trimmed by 8 bases and the J gene end by 6 bases; junction bases not matched to a gene: 12. Here the CDR3 DNA reads TGTGCCAGCTCGGAAGGGGCAGGGGGCCTTCAGCCCCAGCATTTT. Protein sequence: CASSEGAGGLQPQHF.

This chain links TRBV20-1 with TRBJ2-7; D unclear. CDR1 DFQATT and CDR2 SNEGSKA come from the germline V gene (reference sequence). There are 11 residues in the CDR3. V was trimmed by 6 bases and J by 6 bases, leaving 12 bases between them. The chain's CDR3 is CSAAHLGEQYF. The CDR3 nucleotides read TGCAGTGCCGCGCACCTCGGCGAGCAGTACTTC.

This clone was observed once. The chain is built from TRBV4-3 and TRBJ2-4; TRBD1 matches at 10 bases. This CDR3 region has 16 residues. Losses at the gene ends were 4 bases for V and 4 bases for J; bases not matched to a gene: 7. Germline lookup yields CDR1 LGHNA and CDR2 YSLEER. The CDR3 region is CASSPGDRGLKNIQYF. The DNA of the CDR3 is TGCGCCAGCAGCCCTGGGGACAGGGGTTTAAAAAACATTCAGTACTTC.

The chain links TRBV10-3 to TRBJ2-5; 10 bases fit TRBD2. The CDR3 contains 16 residues. Trimming removed 2 bases from V and 4 bases from J; junction bases left unmatched: 7. Germline CDR1 ENHRY, CDR2 SYGVKD. CDR3 bases: TGTGCCATCAGTGAGACCCTAGCGGGAGCCTCAGAGACCCAGTACTTC. Translating it yields CAISETLAGASETQYF.

The gene calls are TRBV7-2 and TRBJ1-5; D perhaps matches TRBD1 (5 bases). Trimming stripped 1 base from V and 5 bases from J, with 15 bases between. Germline V gene sequence: CDR1 SGHTA, CDR2 FQGNSA. This CDR3 has 16 residues. CDR3 region: CASSLGADRYYQPQHF. DNA for the CDR3: TGTGCCAGCAGCTTAGGGGCAGACAGATATTATCAGCCCCAGCATTTT.